Presented here are 32 T cell receptor beta chains from one specimen sequenced in a study of T cells expressing NK-cell markers. TCRdb derives one entry per CDR3 protein from the 5' RACE reads, leaving out DNA. Its table records around 550,000 distinct CDR3 sequences. Sequenced: blood T cells: a sorted CD56 or NKG2C T cell subset, CD4+ or CD8+ T cells, or bulk PBMC T cells (not recorded which). The origin of the receptors is a man between 18 and 35 years old in good health.

The genes are TRBV10-3 and TRBJ1-1. There are 13 residues in the CDR3. Germline V CDR1 and CDR2: ENHRY, SYGVKD. CDR3 in amino acids: CAISDAGPLEAFF.

The chain combines TRBV7-8 with TRBJ2-4; TCRdb returns TRBD1, unconfirmable since there is no DNA. Germline-derived CDR1 and CDR2 are SGHVS and FQNEAQ. This CDR3 is built from 16 residues. CDR3: CATNNQIPGVKNIQYF.

V is TRBV10-3 and J is TRBJ1-1. The CDR3 consists of 13 residues. Germline V lookup: CDR1 ENHRY, CDR2 SYGVKD. CDR3 region: CAIMGFGNTEAFF.

V and J are TRBV5-1 and TRBJ2-1; the D gene TCRdb calls, TRBD1, cannot be checked with no DNA. From germline, CDR1 is SGHRS and CDR2 YFSETQ. The CDR3 is 16 amino acids. The CDR3 sequence: CASSLQGAGGLNEQFF.

V usage is TRBV29-1 and J usage is TRBJ1-1. This CDR3 has 13 amino acids. In germline, CDR1 is SQVTM, CDR2 ANQGSEA. CDR3 in amino acids: CSVAWQDYTEAFF. Supplemented by reference TRBV29-1 and TRBJ1-1, the full variable domain reads SAVISQKPSRDICQRGTSLTIQCQVDSQVTMMFWYRQQPGQSLTLIATANQGSEATYESGFVIDKFPISRPNLTFSTLTVSNMSPEDSSIYLCSVAWQDYTEAFFGQGTRLTVV.

V is TRBV7-9 and J is TRBJ2-1; TCRdb's D gene call, TRBD1, goes unchecked for lack of DNA. CDR1 is SEHNR and CDR2 is FQNEAQ in the germline V gene (reference sequence). This CDR3 spans 14 amino acids. CDR3 in amino acids: CASSLRGGPDEQFF.

The chain carries TRBV3-1 and TRBJ1-2; TCRdb names TRBD1, which stays unverified in the absence of DNA. Germline values: CDR1 LGHDT, CDR2 YNNKEL (reference sequence). The CDR3 contains 13 residues. Here the CDR3 reads CASSPGAMGGYTF.

J is TRBJ2-5 and V is TRBV5-6; the TCRdb D gene call, TRBD2, has no DNA to confirm it. The CDR3 length is 16 residues. Germline V gene data show CDR1 as SGHDT and CDR2 as YYEEEE. CDR3 sequence reads: CASSVSSGRFQETQYF.

The chain employs TRBV6-1 and TRBJ1-6; TCRdb calls TRBD1, which cannot be checked without DNA. CDR1 is MNHNS and CDR2 is SASEGT in the germline V gene. This CDR3 spans 12 amino acids. CDR3 loop: CASIAVGGSPHF.

The V call is TRBV12-3 or TRBV12-4, the J call TRBJ1-2; TCRdb outputs TRBD1, but without DNA this stays unchecked. The CDR3 consists of 14 residues. CDR3 amino acids: CASSFGDPGYGYTF.

The rearrangement links TRBV7-2 to TRBJ2-6. The CDR3 contains 15 residues. Germline CDR1 is SGHTA and CDR2 is FQGNSA. The CDR3 here is CASSLLGSRANVLTF.

The rearrangement links TRBV7-2 to TRBJ2-4; the D gene TCRdb calls, TRBD1, cannot be checked with no DNA. CDR3 length equals 15 residues. The germline V gene has CDR1 SGHTA and CDR2 FQGNSA. The CDR3 reads CASSPAGTGTYIQYF.

J is TRBJ2-1 and V is TRBV5-1; without DNA, the TCRdb call of TRBD2 cannot be checked. There are 15 residues in the CDR3. Germline V gene data show CDR1 as SGHRS and CDR2 as YFSETQ. The CDR3 loop reads CASSPSGLEINEQFF.

The J gene is TRBJ2-1, the V gene TRBV5-1; with no DNA, the TCRdb D assignment of TRBD2 cannot be verified. The CDR3 runs to 17 residues. From germline, CDR1 is SGHRS and CDR2 YFSETQ. The CDR3 protein is CASSTPPSDISYNEQFF.

The genes are TRBV5-1 and TRBJ1-1; checking the TCRdb D call of TRBD1 is not possible without DNA. The CDR3 loop spans 15 amino acids. In germline, CDR1 is SGHRS, CDR2 YFSETQ. The CDR3 sequence: CASSTGQVTDTEAFF.

This chain joins TRBV6-2 or TRBV6-3 and TRBJ2-1; the TCRdb call, TRBD2, lacks DNA for checking. Germline assignment: CDR1 MNHEY and CDR2 SVGEGT. The CDR3 length is 19 residues. The CDR3: CASSYSMFLGLAGGYEQFF.

J is TRBJ2-7 and V is TRBV20-1; TCRdb outputs TRBD2, but without DNA this stays unchecked. The CDR3 extends over 14 amino acids. Germline V gene sequence: CDR1 DFQATT, CDR2 SNEGSKA (reference sequence). The CDR3 is CSASGTRISYEQYF.

This chain links TRBV5-5 with TRBJ1-2; the D call of TRBD1 rests on TCRdb alone, since no DNA is present to check it. CDR3 length equals 14 residues. Germline-derived CDR1 and CDR2 are SGHKS and YYEKEE (reference sequence). CDR3 loop: CASSWPGQGRGYTF.

The rearrangement joins TRBV4-2 to TRBJ2-1; TCRdb's D gene call, TRBD1, goes unchecked for lack of DNA. Germline CDR1 LGHNA, CDR2 YNFKEQ. This CDR3 region has 20 residues. The CDR3 spells CASSQEGGQGQWNSYNEQFF.

The J gene is TRBJ2-2, the V gene TRBV6-1; TCRdb names TRBD1, which stays unverified in the absence of DNA. Germline CDR1 reads MNHNS; CDR2 reads SASEGT. The CDR3 loop spans 18 amino acids. The CDR3 loop reads CASRRRTGTHRDTGELFF.

The chain employs TRBV29-1 and TRBJ2-7. The CDR3 is made up of 14 amino acids. CDR1 and CDR2 from the germline V gene are SQVTM and ANQGSEA. The CDR3 sequence: CSVEDGSSSYEQYF.

This chain connects TRBV6-2 or TRBV6-3 to TRBJ2-3; the D call from TCRdb, TRBD2, cannot be confirmed without DNA. CDR1 is MNHEY and CDR2 is SVGEGT in the germline V gene. The CDR3 loop spans 20 amino acids. CDR3 protein: CASTPVGGRRPPPSTDTQYF.

The chain links TRBV15 to TRBJ2-2; TCRdb calls TRBD1, which cannot be checked without DNA. The CDR3 sequence is 17 residues long. CDR1 LNHNV and CDR2 YYDKDF come from the germline V gene (reference sequence). The CDR3 loop reads CATSTRPGGPRSGELFF.

The chain employs TRBV18 and TRBJ2-3; TCRdb's D gene call, TRBD2, goes unchecked for lack of DNA. Per the germline V gene, CDR1 is KGHSH and CDR2 is LQKENI. The CDR3 loop spans 16 amino acids. The CDR3: CASSPGLAERGDTQYF.

The chain recombines TRBV20-1 with TRBJ2-1; TCRdb gives TRBD2 as the D gene, but with no DNA this cannot be confirmed. CDR3 length equals 14 residues. From germline, CDR1 is DFQATT and CDR2 SNEGSKA (reference sequence). The CDR3 here is CSAAGGSGWNEQFF.

This chain uses TRBV7-9 with TRBJ1-1. From germline, CDR1 is SEHNR and CDR2 FQNEAQ (reference sequence). The CDR3 length is 11 residues. CDR3 sequence reads: CASSLVTEAFF.

The chain carries TRBV6-5 and TRBJ1-2. This CDR3 has 15 residues. Germline CDR1 MNHEY, CDR2 SVGAGI. The CDR3 protein is CASSYSGRTPYGYTF.

The genes are TRBV11-2 and TRBJ1-5. The CDR3 sequence is 13 residues long. Germline V gene sequence: CDR1 SGHAT, CDR2 FQNNGV. The CDR3: CASSLGVSQPQHF.

This chain uses TRBV12-3 or TRBV12-4 with TRBJ2-5. The CDR3 consists of 16 residues. This CDR3 is CASSSALDRPQETQYF.

V gene TRBV6-5 combines with J gene TRBJ1-6. Germline lookup yields CDR1 MNHEY and CDR2 SVGAGI. The CDR3 is made up of 16 amino acids. This chain's CDR3 is CASSYSSGLYNSPLHF.

V usage is TRBV5-1 and J usage is TRBJ2-1; lacking DNA, the TRBD2 call made by TCRdb goes unchecked. Germline CDR1 SGHRS, CDR2 YFSETQ. The CDR3 runs 16 residues. CDR3 protein: CASSFQGGRRINEQFF.

The V call is TRBV4-3, the J call TRBJ2-3; the TCRdb D gene call, TRBD2, has no DNA to confirm it. This CDR3 contains 16 residues. Germline V gene lookup returns CDR1 LGHNA and CDR2 YSLEER. The CDR3 protein is CASSQDRGLAGGTQYF.